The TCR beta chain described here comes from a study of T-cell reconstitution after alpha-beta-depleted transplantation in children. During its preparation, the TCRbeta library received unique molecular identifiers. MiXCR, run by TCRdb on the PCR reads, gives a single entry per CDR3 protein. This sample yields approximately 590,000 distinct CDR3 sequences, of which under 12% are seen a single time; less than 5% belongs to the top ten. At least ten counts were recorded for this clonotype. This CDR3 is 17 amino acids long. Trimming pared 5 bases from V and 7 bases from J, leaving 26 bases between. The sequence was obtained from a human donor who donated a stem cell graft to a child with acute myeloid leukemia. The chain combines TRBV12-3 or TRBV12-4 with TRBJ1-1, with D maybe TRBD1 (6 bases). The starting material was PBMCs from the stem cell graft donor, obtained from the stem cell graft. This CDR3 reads CASSIFLPGGLDLEAFF. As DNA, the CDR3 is TGTGCCAGCAGTATTTTCCTCCCCGGGGGGCTGGATCTTGAAGCTTTCTTT.